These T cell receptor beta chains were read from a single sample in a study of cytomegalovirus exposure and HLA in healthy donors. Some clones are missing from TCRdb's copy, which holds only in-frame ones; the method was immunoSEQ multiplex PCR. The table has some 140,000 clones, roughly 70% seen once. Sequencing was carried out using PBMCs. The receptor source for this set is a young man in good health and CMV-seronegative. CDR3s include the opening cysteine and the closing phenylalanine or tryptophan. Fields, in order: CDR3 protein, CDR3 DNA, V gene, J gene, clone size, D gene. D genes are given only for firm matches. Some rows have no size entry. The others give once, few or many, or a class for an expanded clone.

CASSLSDRGLYEQYF	TGTGCCAGCAGCTTGTCGGACAGGGGGCTTTACGAGCAGTACTTC	TRBV5-4	TRBJ2-7	.	TRBD1
CASSQVGGRSGGATDTQYF	TGCGCCAGCAGCCAAGTAGGCGGCCGTAGCGGGGGGGCTACGGATACGCAGTATTTT	TRBV4-1	TRBJ2-3	few	TRBD2
CASSYDSWRTEAFF	TGTGCCAGCAGTTACGACTCGTGGCGGACTGAAGCTTTCTTT	TRBV6-5	TRBJ1-1	few	.
CASSEASGGLNTEAFF	TGTGCCAGCAGTGAAGCGTCAGGGGGCTTGAACACTGAAGCTTTCTTT	TRBV2	TRBJ1-1	.	TRBD1
CASSSTGNEQFF	TGTGCCAGCAGCTCGACCGGGAATGAGCAGTTCTTC	TRBV7-9	TRBJ2-1	.	.
CASSTGTSGSYEQYF	TGTGCCAGCAGCACCGGGACTAGCGGGAGTTACGAGCAGTACTTC	TRBV28	TRBJ2-7	.	TRBD2
CASSPEGFDTEAFF	TGTGCCAGCAGCCCGGAGGGGTTTGACACTGAAGCTTTCTTT	TRBV13	TRBJ1-1	.	.
CASSGGGSFGELFF	TGTGCCAGCAGCGGGGGGGGCTCATTCGGGGAGCTGTTTTTT	TRBV11-3	TRBJ2-2	.	.
CASSIGGGSYNEQFF	TGTGCCAGTAGTATTGGGGGGGGCTCCTACAATGAGCAGTTCTTC	TRBV19	TRBJ2-1	few	TRBD2
CASSWGGNTDTQYF	TGTGCCAGCAGTTGGGGGGGGAACACAGATACGCAGTATTTT	TRBV6-4	TRBJ2-3	.	TRBD2
CASRAGSGTYEQYF	TGCGCCAGCCGGGCGGGCAGCGGGACCTACGAGCAGTACTTC	TRBV5-1	TRBJ2-7	.	TRBD2
CASSGLGTSGGRKTQYF	TGTGCCAGCAGTGGACTCGGGACTAGCGGGGGGCGGAAGACCCAGTACTTC	TRBV27	TRBJ2-5	.	TRBD2
CASSQVPRVNTEAFF	TGCGCCAGCAGCCAGGTACCCAGGGTGAACACTGAAGCTTTCTTT	TRBV4-1	TRBJ1-1	.	.
CSVDYTGELFF	TGCAGCGTTGACTACACCGGGGAGCTGTTTTTT	TRBV29-1	TRBJ2-2	.	.
CASSQTASDNEQFF	TGTGCCAGCAGCCAAACAGCTAGCGACAATGAGCAGTTCTTC	TRBV4-2	TRBJ2-1	.	.
CASKLTNQPQHF	TGTGCCAGCAAGCTCACCAATCAGCCCCAGCATTTT	TRBV6-6	TRBJ1-5	few	.
CASSDRQSKNSPLHF	TGTGCCAGCAGCGACCGACAGTCGAAGAATTCACCCCTCCACTTT	TRBV6-1	TRBJ1-6	.	.
CASSVGGESAEAFF	TGTGCCAGCAGTGTAGGGGGGGAATCGGCTGAAGCTTTCTTT	TRBV2	TRBJ1-1	.	.
CTSSHAGLGSYEQYF	TGCACCAGCAGCCACGCGGGACTGGGCTCCTACGAGCAGTACTTC	TRBV1	TRBJ2-7	.	.
CASSAGTGTQPQHF	TGTGCCAGCAGCGCCGGGACAGGGACCCAGCCCCAGCATTTT	TRBV2	TRBJ1-5	.	TRBD1
CASSSSGAGGGTDTQYF	TGTGCCAGCAGCTCCTCGGGAGCGGGGGGAGGGACAGATACGCAGTATTTT	TRBV7-8	TRBJ2-3	.	TRBD2
CSAFYGLGYTF	TGCAGTGCTTTTTACGGTCTTGGCTACACCTTC	TRBV20-1	TRBJ1-2	few	.
CASSLVGGERSTDTQYF	TGCGCCAGCAGCTTGGTTGGCGGGGAGCGGAGCACAGATACGCAGTATTTT	TRBV5-1	TRBJ2-3	.	.
CASSLPGDRGHGYTF	TGCGCCAGCAGCTTACCCGGAGACAGGGGCCATGGCTACACCTTC	TRBV5-1	TRBJ1-2	.	TRBD1
CAWSVTYEQYF	TGTGCCTGGAGTGTTACCTACGAGCAGTACTTC	TRBV30	TRBJ2-7	.	.
CASSLGLAGPDGELFF	TGTGCCAGCAGCTTGGGACTAGCGGGACCTGACGGGGAGCTGTTTTTT	TRBV13	TRBJ2-2	.	TRBD2
CASSVLGPSSYNEQFF	TGTGCCAGCAGCGTATTAGGCCCTAGCTCCTACAATGAGCAGTTCTTC	TRBV9	TRBJ2-1	.	.
CASSSAKTSPLTDTQYF	TGTGCCAGCAGCTCCGCCAAGACTAGCCCGCTGACAGATACGCAGTATTTT	TRBV11-2	TRBJ2-3	.	TRBD2
CASSQSGTGDGYGYTF	TGTGCCAGCAGCCAATCCGGGACAGGGGACGGGTATGGCTACACCTTC	TRBV14	TRBJ1-2	.	TRBD1
CASSFMLAGATTDTQYF	TGTGCCAGCAGCTTCATGCTAGCGGGGGCCACCACAGATACGCAGTATTTT	TRBV5-4	TRBJ2-3	.	TRBD2
CASSQYRGPAEAFF	TGTGCCAGCAGCCAATACAGGGGGCCTGCTGAAGCTTTCTTT	TRBV14	TRBJ1-1	.	TRBD1
CASSQSASGRSYTGELFF	TGCGCCAGCAGTCAATCGGCTAGCGGGAGGTCTTACACCGGGGAGCTGTTTTTT	TRBV23-1	TRBJ2-2	once	TRBD2
CASSTTGTTEAFF	TGTGCCAGTAGCACAACAGGGACCACTGAAGCTTTCTTT	TRBV19	TRBJ1-1	once	.
CASSLDRVNTGELFF	TGCGCCAGCAGCTTGGACAGAGTAAACACCGGGGAGCTGTTTTTT	TRBV5-1	TRBJ2-2	once	.
CASCRGLNSPLHF	TGTGCCAGCTGCCGCGGGTTAAATTCACCCCTCCACTTT	TRBV28	TRBJ1-6	few	.
CASSTSGTEQFF	TGTGCCAGCAGCACCTCCGGGACAGAGCAGTTCTTC	TRBV7-9	TRBJ2-1	.	.
CASSVNRAYEQYF	TGTGCCAGCAGTGTTAACAGGGCCTACGAGCAGTACTTC	TRBV6-1	TRBJ2-7	.	.
CASSEKKAGLAGDVDEQYF	TGTGCCAGCAGTGAGAAAAAAGCGGGACTAGCGGGAGATGTGGACGAGCAGTACTTC	TRBV6-1	TRBJ2-7	.	TRBD2
CAWSLQAPGNTIYF	TGTGCCTGGAGCCTACAGGCCCCCGGAAACACCATATATTTT	TRBV30	TRBJ1-3	few	.
CASSFPRGSGTDTQYF	TGTGCCAGCAGCTTCCCTCGGGGTAGCGGCACAGATACGCAGTATTTT	TRBV7-2	TRBJ2-3	.	.